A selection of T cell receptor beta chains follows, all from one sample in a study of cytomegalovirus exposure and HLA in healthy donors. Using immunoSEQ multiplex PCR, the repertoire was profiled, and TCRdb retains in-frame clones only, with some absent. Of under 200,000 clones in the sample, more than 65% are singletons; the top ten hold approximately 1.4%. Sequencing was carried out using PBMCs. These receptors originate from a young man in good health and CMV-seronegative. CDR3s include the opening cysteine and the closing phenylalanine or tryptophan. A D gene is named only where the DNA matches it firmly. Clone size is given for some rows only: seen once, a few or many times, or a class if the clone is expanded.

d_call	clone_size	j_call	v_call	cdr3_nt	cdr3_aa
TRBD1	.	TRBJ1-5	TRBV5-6	TGTGCCAGCAGCTTGGCCCAGGACAGGGGGCTTCAGCCCCAGCATTTT	CASSLAQDRGLQPQHF
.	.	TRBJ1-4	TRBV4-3	TGCGCCAGCAGCCAAGAAAGAAAAACAGCCGCTAATGAAAAACTGTTTTTT	CASSQERKTAANEKLFF
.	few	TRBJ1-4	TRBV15	TGTGCCACCAGCAGAGATCTCGGGACACTCACAACTAATGAAAAACTGTTTTTT	CATSRDLGTLTTNEKLFF
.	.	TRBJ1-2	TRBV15	TGTGCCACCAGCAGAGATCGGGGGTATGGCTACACCTTC	CATSRDRGYGYTF
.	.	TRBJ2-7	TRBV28	TGTGCCAGCAGTACCAGAACTGCGGGTCGAATTACCTACGAGCAGTACTTC	CASSTRTAGRITYEQYF
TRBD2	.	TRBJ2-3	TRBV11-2	TGTGCCAGCAGCTCCCGACTAGCGGGGGGCCGGGTAGATACGCAGTATTTT	CASSSRLAGGRVDTQYF
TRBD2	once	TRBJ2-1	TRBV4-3	TGCGCCAGCAGCCCCGATGTTAGTGGGAGGGCCGGGAATGAGCAGTTCTTC	CASSPDVSGRAGNEQFF
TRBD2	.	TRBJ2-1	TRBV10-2	TGCGCCAGCAGTGTGGGACTAGCAACCTACAATGAGCAGTTCTTC	CASSVGLATYNEQFF
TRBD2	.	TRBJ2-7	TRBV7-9	TGTGCCAGCAGCTTAGCTCCTAGCGGGAGCTCCTACGAGCAGTACTTC	CASSLAPSGSSYEQYF
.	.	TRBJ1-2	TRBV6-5	TGTGCCAGCAGTTACGGGCAGCTTCACTATGGCTACACCTTC	CASSYGQLHYGYTF
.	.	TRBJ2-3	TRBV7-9	TGTGCCAGCAGCTCTCCATCTGGACAGCCAAGCACAGATACGCAGTATTTT	CASSSPSGQPSTDTQYF
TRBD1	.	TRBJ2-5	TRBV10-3	TGTGCCATCAGTGGCCGGGACAGCACTCAAGAGACCCAGTACTTC	CAISGRDSTQETQYF
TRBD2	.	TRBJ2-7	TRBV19	TGTGCCAGTAGTGCCCAGCGGGAGGGCCAGAACGAGCAGTACTTC	CASSAQREGQNEQYF
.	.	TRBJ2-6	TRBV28	TGTGCCAGCACCCCTCAGGGTTCAGGGGCCAACGTCCTGACTTTC	CASTPQGSGANVLTF
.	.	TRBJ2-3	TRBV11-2	TGTGCCAGCAGCCTTAGCACAGATACGCAGTATTTT	CASSLSTDTQYF
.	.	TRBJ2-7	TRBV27	TGTGCCAGCAGTTTTTTATCAGGCGATCACTACGAGCAGTACTTC	CASSFLSGDHYEQYF
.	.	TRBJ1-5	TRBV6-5	TGTGCCAGCAGCCGGGGGGTTGATCAGCCCCAGCATTTT	CASSRGVDQPQHF
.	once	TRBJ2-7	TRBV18	TGTGCCAGCTCACCTACAGGTTTCGAGCAGTACTTC	CASSPTGFEQYF
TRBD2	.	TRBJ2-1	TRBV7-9	TGTGCCAGCAGCGCCCCGGGACTAGCGGGAGTCCAAGAGCAGTTCTTC	CASSAPGLAGVQEQFF
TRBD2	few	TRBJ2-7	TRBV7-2	TGTGCCAGCAGCTTAGAGGCGGCTAGCGGGCCCTACGAGCAGTACTTC	CASSLEAASGPYEQYF
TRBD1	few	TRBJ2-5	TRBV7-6	TGTGCCAGCACCTTTAGGGACAGGGTGGGGGAGACCCAGTACTTC	CASTFRDRVGETQYF
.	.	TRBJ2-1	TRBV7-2	TGTGCCAGCAGCTTGGGAAGGGAGCTCACCTTTTATGAGCAGTTCTTC	CASSLGRELTFYEQFF
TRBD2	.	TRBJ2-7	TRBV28	TGTGCCAGCAGTTCCCCGGGACTAGCGGCCAACTCCTACGAGCAGTACTTC	CASSSPGLAANSYEQYF
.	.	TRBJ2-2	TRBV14	TGTGCCAGCAGCCAAGATGTCGTGTATCTGAACACCGGGGAGCTGTTTTTT	CASSQDVVYLNTGELFF
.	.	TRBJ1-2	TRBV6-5	TGTGCCAGCAGTTACATACGGGGGAGTGGTGGCTACACCTTC	CASSYIRGSGGYTF
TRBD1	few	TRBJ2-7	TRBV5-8	TGTGCCAGCAGCCTCCGACAGGGCTACGAGCAGTACTTC	CASSLRQGYEQYF
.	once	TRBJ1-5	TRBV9	TGTGCCAGCAGCGTAGGGAGTGGGTTGTATCAGCCCCAGCATTTT	CASSVGSGLYQPQHF
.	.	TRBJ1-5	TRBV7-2	TGTGCCAGCAGCTTTATTTCGGGTCAGGGGACCCAGCATTTT	CASSFISGQGTQHF
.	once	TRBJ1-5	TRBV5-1	TGCGCCAGCAGCCTAGGACAGCAAGGGGAGCCCCAGCATTTT	CASSLGQQGEPQHF
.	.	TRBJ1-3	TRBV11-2	TGTGCCAGCAGCTCTGCGGCCTCTGGAAACACCATATATTTT	CASSSAASGNTIYF
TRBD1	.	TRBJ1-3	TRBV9	TGTGCCAGCAGCGGAGGGACAGGGGGCAATTATGGAAACACCATATATTTT	CASSGGTGGNYGNTIYF
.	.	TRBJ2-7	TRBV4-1	TGCGCCAGCAGCCACGGTCCAGGGCCCAACGAGCGGTACTTC	CASSHGPGPNERYF
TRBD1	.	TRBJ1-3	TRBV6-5	TGTGCCAGCACCACCCAGGGGGAATGG	CASTTQGEW
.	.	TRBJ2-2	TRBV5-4	TGTGCCAGCAGCTTAAGCCAGGGAGGAACCGGGGAGCTGTTTTTT	CASSLSQGGTGELFF
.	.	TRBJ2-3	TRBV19	TGTGCCAGTAGTATTGGAGCGGTCCGCACAGATACGCAGTATTTT	CASSIGAVRTDTQYF
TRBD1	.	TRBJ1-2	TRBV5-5	TGTGCCAGCAGCTCGGACAGGGGGCTGATCTATGGCTACACCTTC	CASSSDRGLIYGYTF
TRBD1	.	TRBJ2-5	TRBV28	TGTGCCAGCACCAGCGGGACAGGGGGCGTAAAGACCCAGTACTTC	CASTSGTGGVKTQYF
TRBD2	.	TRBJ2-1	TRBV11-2	TGTGCCAGCACCCTTGGGCGGGAGTGGTACAATGAGCAGTTCTTC	CASTLGREWYNEQFF
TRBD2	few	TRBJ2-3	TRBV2	TGTGCCAGCAGTGAAAGCGGGGGGGCCGTGGGAACAGATACGCAGTATTTT	CASSESGGAVGTDTQYF
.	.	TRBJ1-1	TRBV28	TGTGCCAGTAAGGAGCCTGAAGCTTTCTTT	CASKEPEAFF
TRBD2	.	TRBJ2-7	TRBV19	TGTGCCAGTAGTATCGGGGGGAGCCGCTCCTACGAGCAGTACTTC	CASSIGGSRSYEQYF
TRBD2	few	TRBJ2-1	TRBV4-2	TGTGCCAGCAGCCACCGGAAACTAGCGGGAGAGGGTGAGCAGTTCTTC	CASSHRKLAGEGEQFF
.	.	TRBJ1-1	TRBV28	TGTGCCGCAGCAGTTTTCCCCAACGGGGGTAAGGCTTTCTTT	CAAAVFPNGGKAFF
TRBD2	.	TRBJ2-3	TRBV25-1	TGTGCCAGCAGTCTAGCGGGGGGGACAGATACGCAGTATTTT	CASSLAGGTDTQYF
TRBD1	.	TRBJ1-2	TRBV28	TGTGCCAGCAGTCAAGGGACAGCCCGGGGCGGCTTCTATGGCTACACCTTC	CASSQGTARGGFYGYTF
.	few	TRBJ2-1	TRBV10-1	TGCGCCAGCAGTGAGGCAGGCTCGGCATACAATGAGCAGTTCTTC	CASSEAGSAYNEQFF
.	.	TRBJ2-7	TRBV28	TGTGCCAGCAGTTTCCCGAGGTTTTCCTTCTACGAGCAGTACTTC	CASSFPRFSFYEQYF
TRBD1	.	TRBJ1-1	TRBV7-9	TGTGCCAGCAGCCCAGCAGGGGGCCGGACTGAAGCTTTCTTT	CASSPAGGRTEAFF
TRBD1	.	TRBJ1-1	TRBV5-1	TGCGCCAGCAGCTTGGGTCCAGGGGGCGTGGGCACTGAAGCTTTCTTT	CASSLGPGGVGTEAFF
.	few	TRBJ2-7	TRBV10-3	TGTGCCATCAGTGAGTTCCCGGGGGGCGAGGACGAGCAGTACTTC	CAISEFPGGEDEQYF
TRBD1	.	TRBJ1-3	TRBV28	TGTGCCAGCAGCAGGGGGGATGGAAACACCATATATTTT	CASSRGDGNTIYF
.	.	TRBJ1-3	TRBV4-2	TGTGCCAGCAGCCGAGACCAGGGGAACGGAAACACCATATATTTT	CASSRDQGNGNTIYF
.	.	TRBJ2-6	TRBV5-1	TGCGCCAGCAGCCCGCCGGAGTCCTTTGGGGCCAACGTCCTGACTTTC	CASSPPESFGANVLTF
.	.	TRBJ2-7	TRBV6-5	TGTGCCAGCAGTCCCCTAGTCGAGGGCGAGCAGTACTTC	CASSPLVEGEQYF
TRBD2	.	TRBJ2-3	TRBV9	TGTGCCAGCAGCGTAGTGTCTAGCGGGGGGTTCACAGATACGCAGTATTTT	CASSVVSSGGFTDTQYF